Presented here are 15 T cell receptor beta chains from one specimen sequenced in a study of T-cell memory formation after mild COVID-19. One entry per CDR3 protein results from TCRdb running MiXCR on the 5' RACE reads. The data show roughly 410,000 distinct CDR3 sequences, roughly 24% seen once. The sample comprised PBMCs or a T cell subset sorted from them (not recorded which). All receptors come from an adult woman who had mild COVID-19 (a few samples of this study predate the infection). Cell type and time point are not known.

The V call is TRBV7-6, the J call TRBJ2-1, with a tentative D call TRBD2 (6 bases). V was cut by 5 bases and J by 6 bases, with 11 bases left in between. The germline gives CDR1 SGHVS, CDR2 FNYEAQ. The CDR3 runs to 13 residues. The CDR3 DNA reads TGTGCCAGCAGCCCGAAGGGAGGCAATGAGCAGTTCTTC. This sequence encodes CASSPKGGNEQFF.

A few counts support this clonotype. The chain has TRBV27 and TRBJ2-7; D is undetermined. CDR1 and CDR2 (germline): MNHEY, SMNVEV (reference sequence). V was trimmed by 3 bases and J by 4 bases, leaving 13 bases between them. This CDR3 contains 14 residues. This chain's CDR3 is CASSLWPNAYEQYF. The CDR3 DNA is TGTGCCAGCAGTTTGTGGCCCAACGCTTACGAGCAGTACTTC.

The genes are TRBV4-3 and TRBJ2-3, with 8 positions matching TRBD1. V was clipped by 4 bases and J by 1 base; unmatched bases: 7. Looked up from germline, CDR1 is LGHNA and CDR2 is YSLEER. The length of the CDR3 is 16 residues. CDR3 in amino acids: CASSPYGQGGTDTQYF. CDR3 DNA: TGCGCCAGCAGCCCTTACGGACAGGGCGGCACAGATACGCAGTATTTT.

The chain is built from TRBV7-9 and TRBJ1-1; D is uncertain. Germline CDR1 is SEHNR and CDR2 is FQNEAQ (reference sequence). The ends were cut back, 5 bases at V and 5 bases at J, with 12 bases in the middle. The CDR3 runs to 13 residues. Here the CDR3 DNA reads TGTGCCAGCAGCATGACGTCGGGGACTGAAGCTTTCTTT. Translation: CASSMTSGTEAFF.

The sample holds many counts of this clonotype. The CDR3 DNA reads as TGTGCCAGCAGCCGACAGGGAGCCTACGAGCAGTACTTC. Its translation is CASSRQGAYEQYF. This chain connects TRBV7-2 to TRBJ2-7, with 7 bases fitting TRBD1. The trim removed 5 bases at V and 2 bases at J, leaving 3 bases unmatched. Germline V gene lookup returns CDR1 SGHTA and CDR2 FQGNSA. The CDR3 length is 13 residues.

The genes are TRBV5-1 and TRBJ1-6, with D maybe TRBD1 (6 bases). The length of the CDR3 is 19 residues. Germline values: CDR1 SGHRS, CDR2 YFSETQ. The V end lost 3 bases, the J end lost 0 bases, and 19 bases lay between the germline ends. This CDR3 reads CASSSRPRGVSSYNSPLHF. In DNA, the CDR3 is TGCGCCAGCAGCTCCAGACCGAGGGGGGTGTCCTCCTATAATTCACCCCTCCACTTT.

This chain uses TRBV6-4 with TRBJ2-6; a possible D gene is TRBD2 (7 bases). V dropped 2 bases and J dropped 3 bases, with 11 bases sitting between them. Germline values: CDR1 MRHNA, CDR2 SNTAGT. This CDR3 contains 16 residues. The CDR3 region is CASSDRGGNGANVLTF. CDR3 nucleotides: TGTGCCAGCAGTGACAGGGGGGGAAATGGGGCCAACGTCCTGACTTTC.

This clonotype was observed a few times. The chain couples TRBV3-1 to TRBJ2-5, with TRBD2 matching over 13 bases. Per the germline V gene, CDR1 is LGHDT and CDR2 is YNNKEL (reference sequence). V was clipped by 4 bases and J by 1 base; unmatched bases: 0. The length of the CDR3 is 15 residues. The DNA for the CDR3 is TGTGCCAGCAGCCGGACTAGCGGGGGCCAAGAGACCCAGTACTTC. Amino acid sequence: CASSRTSGGQETQYF.

This clonotype was counted only a few times. The rearrangement joins TRBV5-1 to TRBJ2-5; no clear D gene. V dropped 0 bases and J dropped 0 bases, with 3 bases sitting between them. From germline, CDR1 is SGHRS and CDR2 YFSETQ. CDR3 size: 13 residues. The CDR3 coding sequence is TGCGCCAGCAGCTTGGAGAACCAAGAGACCCAGTACTTC. Its translation: CASSLENQETQYF.

This clonotype has a single count. The CDR3: CSVEDQIDYGYTF. Written as DNA, the CDR3 is TGCAGCGTTGAAGATCAGATTGACTATGGCTACACCTTC. V usage is TRBV29-1 and J usage is TRBJ1-2; no firm D call. V shed 0 bases and J shed 3 bases, with 8 bases lying between them. Germline V gene lookup returns CDR1 SQVTM and CDR2 ANQGSEA. CDR3 length: 13 amino acids.

The CDR3 bases are TGTGCCAGCAGCGTAGACCCTAGCGGGGGGGTCCAAGAGACCCAGTACTTC. This gives the protein CASSVDPSGGVQETQYF. The chain carries TRBV9 and TRBJ2-5; 12 bases line up with TRBD2. This CDR3 comprises 17 residues. From germline, CDR1 is SGDLS and CDR2 YYNGEE. V lost 0 bases, J lost 1 base, and 4 bases stayed unmatched.

This clonotype was observed a handful of times. This CDR3 reads CASSLGGRRTRGPLHF. DNA of the CDR3: TGTGCCAGCAGTTTGGGGGGGAGGCGGACCCGAGGGCCCCTCCACTTT. This chain uses TRBV27 with TRBJ1-6, with a weak D call TRBD1 (5 bases). V lost 3 bases to trimming and J lost 13 bases, with 22 bases between them. CDR3 length: 16 amino acids. Germline V CDR1 and CDR2: MNHEY, SMNVEV (reference sequence).

The chain is built from TRBV15 and TRBJ1-5; D gene ambiguous. The CDR3 is made up of 12 amino acids. Germline lookup yields CDR1 LNHNV and CDR2 YYDKDF (reference sequence). The ends were cut back, 0 bases at V and 6 bases at J, with 3 bases in the middle. The CDR3 sequence is CATSRDLQPQHF. The DNA of the CDR3 is TGTGCCACCAGCAGAGATCTTCAGCCCCAGCATTTT.

There are a few counts of this clonotype. The chain combines TRBV11-2 with TRBJ1-6; D possibly corresponds to TRBD1 (5 bases). Trimming shortened V by 5 bases and J by 5 bases, and 13 bases separated the two germline ends. In germline, CDR1 is SGHAT, CDR2 FQNNGV. The CDR3 sequence is 15 residues long. CDR3: CASSPRGENNSPLHF. In nucleotides, the CDR3 is TGTGCCAGCAGCCCCCGGGGGGAAAATAATTCACCCCTCCACTTT. Variable domain in full (rest from reference TRBV11-2 and TRBJ1-6): EAGVAQSPRYKIIEKRQSVAFWCNPISGHATLYWYQQILGQGPKLLIQFQNNGVVDDSQLPKDRFSAERLKGVDSTLKIQPAKLEDSAVYLCASSPRGENNSPLHFGNGTRLTVT.

This clonotype has just a few counts. The chain links TRBV7-2 to TRBJ2-2; 10 bases match TRBD1. The CDR3 has 15 residues. The ends lost 0 bases at V and 5 bases at J; junction bases unmatched: 0. CDR1 is SGHTA and CDR2 is FQGNSA in the germline V gene. The CDR3 spells CASSLAGQGTGELFF. CDR3 DNA sequence: TGTGCCAGCAGCTTAGCGGGACAGGGGACCGGGGAGCTGTTTTTT.